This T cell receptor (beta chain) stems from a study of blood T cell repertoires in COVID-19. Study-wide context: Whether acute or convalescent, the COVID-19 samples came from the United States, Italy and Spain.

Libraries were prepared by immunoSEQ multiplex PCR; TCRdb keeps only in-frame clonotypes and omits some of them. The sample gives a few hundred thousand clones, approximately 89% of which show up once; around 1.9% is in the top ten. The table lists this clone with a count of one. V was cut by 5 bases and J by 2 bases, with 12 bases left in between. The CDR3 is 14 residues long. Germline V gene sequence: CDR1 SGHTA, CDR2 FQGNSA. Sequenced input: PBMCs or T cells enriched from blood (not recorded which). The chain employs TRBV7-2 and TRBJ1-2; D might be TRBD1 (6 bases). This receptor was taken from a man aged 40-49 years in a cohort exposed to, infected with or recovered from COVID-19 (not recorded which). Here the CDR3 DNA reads TGTGCCAGCAGCCAGGGCAGGGGAAACTATGGCTACACCTTC. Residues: CASSQGRGNYGYTF. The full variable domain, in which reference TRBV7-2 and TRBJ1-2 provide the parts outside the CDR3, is GAGVSQSPSNKVTEKGKDVELRCDPISGHTALYWYRQSLGQGLEFLIYFQGNSAPDKSGLPSDRFSAERTGGSVSTLTIQRTQQEDSAVYLCASSQGRGNYGYTFGSGTRLTVV.